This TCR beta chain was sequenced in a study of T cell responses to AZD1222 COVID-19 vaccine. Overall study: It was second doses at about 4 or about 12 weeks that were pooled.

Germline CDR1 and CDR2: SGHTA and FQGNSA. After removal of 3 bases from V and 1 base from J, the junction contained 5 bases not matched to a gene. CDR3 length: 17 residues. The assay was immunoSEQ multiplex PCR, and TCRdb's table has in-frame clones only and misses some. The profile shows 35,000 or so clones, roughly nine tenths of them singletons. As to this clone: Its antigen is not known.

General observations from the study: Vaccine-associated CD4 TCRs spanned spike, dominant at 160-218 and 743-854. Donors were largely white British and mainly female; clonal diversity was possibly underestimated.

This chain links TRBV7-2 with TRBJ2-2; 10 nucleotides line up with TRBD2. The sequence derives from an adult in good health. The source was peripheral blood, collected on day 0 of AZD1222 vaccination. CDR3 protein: CASSLSRLAGNTGELFF. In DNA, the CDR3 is TGTGCCAGCAGCTTGTCCAGACTAGCGGGGAACACCGGGGAGCTGTTTTTT.